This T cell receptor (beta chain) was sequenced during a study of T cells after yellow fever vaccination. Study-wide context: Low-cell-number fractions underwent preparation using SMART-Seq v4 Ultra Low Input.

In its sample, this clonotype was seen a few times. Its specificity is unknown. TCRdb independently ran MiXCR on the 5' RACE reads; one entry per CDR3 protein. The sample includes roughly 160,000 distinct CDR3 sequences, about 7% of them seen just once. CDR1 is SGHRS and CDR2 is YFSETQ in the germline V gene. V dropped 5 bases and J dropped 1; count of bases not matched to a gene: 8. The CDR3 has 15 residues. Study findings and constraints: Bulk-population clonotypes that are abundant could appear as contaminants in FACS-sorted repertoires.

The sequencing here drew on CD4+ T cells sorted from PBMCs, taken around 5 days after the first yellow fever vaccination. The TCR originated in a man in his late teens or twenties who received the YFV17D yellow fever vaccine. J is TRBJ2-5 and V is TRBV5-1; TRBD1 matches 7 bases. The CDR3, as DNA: TGCGCCAGCAGAGATTTCGGACAGGCCCAAGAGACCCAGTACTTC. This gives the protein CASRDFGQAQETQYF. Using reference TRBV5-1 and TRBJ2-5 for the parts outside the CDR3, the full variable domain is KAGVTQTPRYLIKTRGQQVTLSCSPISGHRSVSWYQQTPGQGLQFLFEYFSETQRNKGNFPGRFSGRQFSNSRSEMNVSTLELGDSALYLCASRDFGQAQETQYFGPGTRLLVL.